This T cell receptor beta chain was identified during a study of vaccination effects on CD4 cells after COVID-19. Clones were sequenced by immunoSEQ multiplex PCR, and TCRdb holds only the in-frame ones, with some missing. Of about 24,000 clones listed, roughly 76% are singletons. CDR3 length: 16 residues. Germline CDR1 and CDR2: KGHSH and LQKENI. V lost 0 bases and J lost 4, with 13 bases in between. Antigen-specific CD4+ T cell clonotypes were called by their expansion after viral peptide-pool culture in ViraFEST. Scientists isolated CD4+ T cells after a roughly 9-day culture period ended. All participants had two doses of either the BNT162b2 or mRNA-1273 vaccine. Cultures got half-medium changes with IL-2 on days 3 and 7. In the case of this clone: The antigen is not known.

The specimen was CD4+ T cells from PBMCs cultured with SARS-CoV-2 spike peptides, collected after COVID-19 vaccination. The TCR sequence derives from a human donor who received a COVID-19 vaccine. Some clones in this sample may be carry-over from other donors' samples. V and J are TRBV18 and TRBJ2-1; D possibly corresponds to TRBD1 (6 bases). CDR3 DNA sequence: TGTGCCAGCTCACCACCGGGGGCAGGTATATACAATGAGCAGTTCTTC. This codes for CASSPPGAGIYNEQFF.